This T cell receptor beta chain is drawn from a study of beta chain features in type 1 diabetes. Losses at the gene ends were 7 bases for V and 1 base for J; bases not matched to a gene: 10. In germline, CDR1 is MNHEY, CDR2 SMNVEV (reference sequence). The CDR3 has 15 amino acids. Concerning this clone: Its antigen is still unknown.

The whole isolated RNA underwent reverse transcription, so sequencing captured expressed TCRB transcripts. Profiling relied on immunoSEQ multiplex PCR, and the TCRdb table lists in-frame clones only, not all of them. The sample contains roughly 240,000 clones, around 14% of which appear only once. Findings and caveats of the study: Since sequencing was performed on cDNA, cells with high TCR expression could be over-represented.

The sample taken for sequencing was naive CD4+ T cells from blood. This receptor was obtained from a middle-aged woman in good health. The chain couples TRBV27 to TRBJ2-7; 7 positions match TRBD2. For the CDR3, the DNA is TGTGCCAGCACCCTTTTAGCGGGTTCTTCCTACGAGCAGTACTTC. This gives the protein CASTLLAGSSYEQYF.